This is a list of T cell receptor beta chains from one sample in a study of CD8+CD57+ T cells in acquired aplastic anemia. TCRdb used MiXCR to reprocess the reads, holding one entry per CDR3 protein. This sample has roughly 160,000 distinct CDR3 sequences, with just under 65% found just once. Sequenced sample: sorted CD4+, CD8+, or CD8+CD57+ T cells (not recorded which) from PBMCs. All receptors come from a human donor in good health. Each CDR3 is given with its conserved first and last residue. The order of the fields is clone size, CDR3 length, J gene, V gene, D gene, CDR3 DNA, CDR3 protein. A D gene is named only where the DNA matches it firmly. Clone size is shown for a subset of rows, as once, few, many or a class of expanded clone.

abundance: once; len: 12; j_gene: TRBJ2-7; v_gene: TRBV20-1; d_gene: .; CDR3nt: TGCAGTGCTAGAGCGGATGACTACGAGCAGTACTTC; CDR3aa: CSARADDYEQYF
abundance: many; len: 16; j_gene: TRBJ2-7; v_gene: TRBV11-2; d_gene: TRBD1; CDR3nt: TGTGCCAGCAGCATTCGACAGGGACAAAGATCGTACGAGCAGTACTTC; CDR3aa: CASSIRQGQRSYEQYF
abundance: few; len: 18; j_gene: TRBJ2-5; v_gene: TRBV6-2/TRBV6-3; d_gene: TRBD2; CDR3nt: TGTGCCAGCAGTTACTCTAAGACTAGCGGGAGTATAAAAGAGACCCAGTACTTC; CDR3aa: CASSYSKTSGSIKETQYF
abundance: once; len: 15; j_gene: TRBJ1-1; v_gene: TRBV14; d_gene: .; CDR3nt: TGTGCCAGCAGCCAAGGAAGACTCCTGAACACTGAAGCTTTCTTT; CDR3aa: CASSQGRLLNTEAFF
abundance: .; len: 14; j_gene: TRBJ2-2; v_gene: TRBV10-3; d_gene: TRBD1; CDR3nt: TGTGCCACTGCGGGACAGGGGAAGGGCGGGGAGCTGTTTTTT; CDR3aa: CATAGQGKGGELFF
abundance: .; len: 15; j_gene: TRBJ1-2; v_gene: TRBV9; d_gene: .; CDR3nt: TGTGCCAGCAGCGCACTAACAGGGTACGACTATGGCTACACCTTC; CDR3aa: CASSALTGYDYGYTF
abundance: .; len: 15; j_gene: TRBJ2-3; v_gene: TRBV15; d_gene: TRBD2; CDR3nt: TGTGCCACCAGCGTCGGCGGGGGGGCCACAGATACGCAGTATTTT; CDR3aa: CATSVGGGATDTQYF
abundance: many; len: 13; j_gene: TRBJ2-2; v_gene: TRBV7-9; d_gene: .; CDR3nt: TGTGCCAGCAGGTTAGGAGGGACCGGGGAGCTGTTTTTT; CDR3aa: CASRLGGTGELFF
abundance: .; len: 15; j_gene: TRBJ1-2; v_gene: TRBV11-2; d_gene: .; CDR3nt: TGTGCCAGCAGCCAAGATGAGCACAGGGACTATGGCTACACCTTC; CDR3aa: CASSQDEHRDYGYTF
abundance: .; len: 12; j_gene: TRBJ2-2; v_gene: TRBV15; d_gene: TRBD1; CDR3nt: TGTGCCACACAGGGGACCACCGGGGAGCTGTTTTTT; CDR3aa: CATQGTTGELFF
abundance: .; len: 15; j_gene: TRBJ2-5; v_gene: TRBV20-1; d_gene: TRBD1; CDR3nt: TGCAGTGCTAAACCGGGCCAGGGACAGCTCGCGACCCAGTACTTC; CDR3aa: CSAKPGQGQLATQYF
abundance: .; len: 13; j_gene: TRBJ1-6; v_gene: TRBV2; d_gene: .; CDR3nt: TGTGCCAGCAGTAAAGAACCGGGGTCACCCCTCCACTTT; CDR3aa: CASSKEPGSPLHF
abundance: few; len: 17; j_gene: TRBJ2-7; v_gene: TRBV20-1; d_gene: .; CDR3nt: TGCAGTGCTAGACACCCTAGGACGAACCGGGGCTCCTACGAGCAGTACTTC; CDR3aa: CSARHPRTNRGSYEQYF
abundance: .; len: 14; j_gene: TRBJ1-1; v_gene: TRBV7-9; d_gene: .; CDR3nt: TGTGCCAGCCAGGAGGCCCGTACAAACACTGAAGCTTTCTTT; CDR3aa: CASQEARTNTEAFF
abundance: many; len: 16; j_gene: TRBJ2-1; v_gene: TRBV6-1; d_gene: TRBD2; CDR3nt: TGTGCCAGCAGTGATCTAGCGGGATACTCCTACAATGAGCAGTTCTTC; CDR3aa: CASSDLAGYSYNEQFF
abundance: .; len: 14; j_gene: TRBJ2-1; v_gene: TRBV19; d_gene: .; CDR3nt: TGTGCCAGTAGTATAGATCAGCCTAATTCCGAGCAGTTCTTC; CDR3aa: CASSIDQPNSEQFF
abundance: many; len: 15; j_gene: TRBJ2-1; v_gene: TRBV9; d_gene: .; CDR3nt: TGTGCCAGCAGTGCCGGACTGAGCTCCTACAATGAGCAGTTCTTC; CDR3aa: CASSAGLSSYNEQFF
abundance: .; len: 12; j_gene: TRBJ1-2; v_gene: TRBV5-4; d_gene: .; CDR3nt: TGTGCCAGCAGCCTAGACAGCTATGGCTACACCTTC; CDR3aa: CASSLDSYGYTF
abundance: .; len: 15; j_gene: TRBJ2-1; v_gene: TRBV24-1; d_gene: TRBD2; CDR3nt: TGTGCCACCAGTGGGGGCCGGGAGGGGCACAATGAGCAGTTCTTC; CDR3aa: CATSGGREGHNEQFF
abundance: many; len: 17; j_gene: TRBJ1-2; v_gene: TRBV9; d_gene: .; CDR3nt: TGTGCCAGCAGCGGATACGGGACTCCCCTTCTTAACTATGGCTACACCTTC; CDR3aa: CASSGYGTPLLNYGYTF
abundance: .; len: 14; j_gene: TRBJ1-6; v_gene: TRBV10-2; d_gene: TRBD1; CDR3nt: TGTGCCAGCACCGTAGGACAGGAATTCTCACCCCTCCACTTT; CDR3aa: CASTVGQEFSPLHF
abundance: .; len: 17; j_gene: TRBJ1-2; v_gene: TRBV15; d_gene: .; CDR3nt: TGTGCCACCAGCCCCGAGGGGACGTTCGAAGCTAACTATGGCTACACCTTC; CDR3aa: CATSPEGTFEANYGYTF
abundance: .; len: 12; j_gene: TRBJ2-7; v_gene: TRBV25-1; d_gene: .; CDR3nt: TGTGCCATCAGTGAGCAGGGTTACGAGCAGTACTTC; CDR3aa: CAISEQGYEQYF
abundance: .; len: 13; j_gene: TRBJ1-2; v_gene: TRBV20-1; d_gene: .; CDR3nt: TGCAGTGCCCAATACAGGGATAACTATGGCTACACCTTC; CDR3aa: CSAQYRDNYGYTF
abundance: .; len: 15; j_gene: TRBJ2-1; v_gene: TRBV9; d_gene: .; CDR3nt: TGCGCCAGCAGCTTGGGGGGTTCGGCGGGCAATGAGCAGTTCTTC; CDR3aa: CASSLGGSAGNEQFF
abundance: .; len: 15; j_gene: TRBJ2-7; v_gene: TRBV10-3; d_gene: TRBD1; CDR3nt: TGTGCCATCAGTGACCGCGACAGGGGTTGGAACGAGCAGTACTTC; CDR3aa: CAISDRDRGWNEQYF
abundance: .; len: 15; j_gene: TRBJ2-1; v_gene: TRBV7-2; d_gene: .; CDR3nt: TGTGCCAGCAGACTATCAGGCCTTACAAACAATGAGCAGTTCTTC; CDR3aa: CASRLSGLTNNEQFF
abundance: many; len: 17; j_gene: TRBJ2-7; v_gene: TRBV29-1; d_gene: TRBD2; CDR3nt: TGCAGCGTTGAAGTAACCGGGACTAGCGGGCCTCTCCTCGGGCAGTACTTC; CDR3aa: CSVEVTGTSGPLLGQYF